The 25 T cell receptor beta chains presented below share a single source sample, sequenced in a study of blood T cell repertoires in COVID-19. The assay was immunoSEQ multiplex PCR, and TCRdb's table has in-frame clones only and misses some. The data hold some 300,000 clones, with 88% observed a single time. The specimen sequenced was PBMCs or T cells enriched from blood (not recorded which). These receptors were taken from a woman aged 55-70 years in a cohort exposed to, infected with or recovered from COVID-19 (not recorded which).

Notes on this clone: An end of the junction differs from the germline gene, which may be a read error. The gene calls are TRBV24-1 and TRBJ2-3, with D uncertain. Per the germline V gene, CDR1 is KGHDR and CDR2 is SFDVKD. CDR3 length: 14 residues. The CDR3 spells CATADRIRTDMQYF. The CDR3 coding sequence is TGTGCCACCGCCGACCGTATCCGCACAGATATGCAGTATTTT.

This rearrangement joins TRBV5-4 to TRBJ2-1; 9 positions agree with TRBD2. CDR3 length equals 16 residues. V was clipped by 4 bases and J by 11 bases; unmatched bases: 16. Germline V gene lookup returns CDR1 SGHNT and CDR2 YYREEE (reference sequence). The CDR3 loop is CASSPIVAGVYYQQFF. Here the CDR3 DNA reads TGTGCCAGCAGCCCTATAGTAGCGGGGGTCTACTATCAGCAGTTCTTC.

The chain carries TRBV6-5 and TRBJ1-1; tentatively, D is TRBD1 (5 bases). Germline CDR1 MNHEY, CDR2 SVGAGI. CDR3 length: 14 amino acids. Trimming shortened V by 7 bases and J by 8 bases, and 20 bases separated the two germline ends. CDR3 sequence (DNA): TGTGCCAGCAAGATCCAGGGCGGCCTTAGGGAAGCTTTCTTT. Translation gives CASKIQGGLREAFF.

The table lists this clone with a count of one. V usage is TRBV7-8 and J usage is TRBJ2-7; the match to TRBD1 covers 9 bases. Per germline, CDR1 SGHVS and CDR2 FQNEAQ. There are 15 residues in the CDR3. The V and J ends lost 6 bases and 0 bases, in that order; junction bases with no gene match: 6. CDR3 region: CASRRDRALSYEQYF. For the CDR3, the DNA is TGTGCCAGCAGGCGGGACAGGGCTCTCTCCTACGAGCAGTACTTC.

This sequence joins TRBV10-2 and TRBJ1-2; the D is unclear. The CDR3 sequence is 14 residues long. The V end lost 3 bases, the J end lost 5 bases, and 13 bases lay between the germline ends. Germline loops: CDR1 WSHSY, CDR2 SAAADI. CDR3 sequence reads: CASSDKGGSYGYTF. The CDR3 coding sequence is TGCGCCAGCAGTGATAAGGGAGGGTCATATGGCTACACCTTC.

V usage is TRBV7-8 and J usage is TRBJ1-5, with TRBD1 as a possible D gene (5 bases). The germline V and J ends were trimmed by 0 bases and 4 bases, with 7 bases remaining between them. The V gene's germline CDR1 is SGHVS and CDR2 FQNEAQ. The CDR3 sequence is 14 residues long. The CDR3 region has the DNA TGTGCCAGCAGCTTAGCGGGGGGGAATCAGCCCCAGCATTTT. Translated: CASSLAGGNQPQHF. The full variable domain, completed using reference TRBV7-8 and TRBJ1-5, is GAGVSQSPRYKVAKRGQDVALRCDPISGHVSLFWYQQALGQGPEFLTYFQNEAQLDKSGLPSDRFFAERPEGSVSTLKIQRTQQEDSAVYLCASSLAGGNQPQHFGDGTRLSIL.

The chain combines TRBV18 with TRBJ2-1, with 8 bases lining up with TRBD1. J was trimmed by 5 bases and V by 1 base; bases with no gene match: 4. Germline V gene data show CDR1 as KGHSH and CDR2 as LQKENI. The CDR3 loop spans 15 amino acids. The CDR3 bases are TGTGCCAGCTCACCACTACAGGGGGGAAACAATGAGCAGTTCTTC. This sequence encodes CASSPLQGGNNEQFF.

In its sample, this clone was seen once. The chain recombines TRBV20-1 with TRBJ2-7; D might be TRBD2 (5 bases). The length of the CDR3 is 11 residues. V lost 4 bases, J lost 6 bases, and 10 bases lay in between. Germline V CDR1 and CDR2: DFQATT, SNEGSKA (reference sequence). CDR3 sequence: CSANILAEQYF. For the CDR3, the DNA is TGCAGTGCTAACATCCTAGCCGAGCAGTACTTC.

The chain recombines TRBV28 with TRBJ1-5, with no clear D. This CDR3 is built from 17 residues. Germline V gene lookup returns CDR1 MDHEN and CDR2 SYDVKM. V gave up 0 bases and J gave up 2 bases, with 14 bases separating them. The CDR3, as DNA: TGTGCCAGCAGTTTATGGGCGGGCCAGAAGGGCAATCAGCCCCAGCATTTT. Translated, it gives CASSLWAGQKGNQPQHF.

The rearrangement joins TRBV28 to TRBJ1-2, with a tentative D call TRBD1 (5 bases). The CDR3 extends over 13 amino acids. Germline V gene data show CDR1 as MDHEN and CDR2 as SYDVKM. Trimming took 5 bases from V and 8 from J, leaving 15 bases between them. The CDR3 DNA follows: TGTGCCAGCAGTCTCAGGGAAGTCGAGGGCTACACCTTC. It is translated as CASSLREVEGYTF.

V is TRBV19 and J is TRBJ2-5, with 10 bases lining up with TRBD2. CDR1 is LNHDA and CDR2 is SQIVND in the germline V gene (reference sequence). This CDR3 contains 20 residues. With V trimmed by 2 bases and J by 9 bases, 24 bases remained unmatched. CDR3 residues: CASSIKTGRTSGTLREAQYF. CDR3 coding DNA: TGTGCCAGTAGTATAAAAACAGGGAGGACTAGCGGAACCCTCCGGGAGGCCCAGTACTTC.

The chain links TRBV29-1 to TRBJ2-1, with 10 bases that match TRBD2. CDR3 length: 11 amino acids. J gave up 13 bases and V 4 bases, and 4 bases lay outside the gene matches. Germline V gene data show CDR1 as SQVTM and CDR2 as ANQGSEA. The CDR3 protein is CSVGGTSEQFF. The CDR3 region has the DNA TGCAGCGTTGGAGGGACTAGCGAACAGTTCTTC.

The chain couples TRBV2 to TRBJ2-4; TRBD2 matches at 7 bases. Germline assignment: CDR1 SNHLY and CDR2 FYNNEI. V lost 8 bases, J lost 9 bases, and 7 bases stayed unmatched. The CDR3 spans 12 residues. The CDR3 DNA follows: TGTGCCAGCTCGGGAGGTGCGAGCATTCAGTACTTC. The encoded protein is CASSGGASIQYF.

The chain recombines TRBV3-1 (or the pseudogene TRBV3-2) with TRBJ1-3, with D possibly matching TRBD1 (6 bases). CDR1 LGHDT and CDR2 YNNKEL come from the germline V gene (reference sequence). This CDR3 has 17 residues. Trimming pared 5 bases from V and 0 bases from J, leaving 17 bases between. For the CDR3, the DNA is TGTGCCAGCAGCGCCGGAACAGGGCCTCACTCTGGAAACACCATATATTTT. Translating it yields CASSAGTGPHSGNTIYF.

A note on this clone: The same CDR3 can be traced to other DNA sequences in this sample. This chain links TRBV27 with TRBJ1-6; D gene unclear. The CDR3 consists of 14 residues. Germline assignment: CDR1 MNHEY and CDR2 SMNVEV (reference sequence). With 4 bases removed from V and 0 bases from J, the gap between germline ends came to 4 bases. Written as DNA, the CDR3 is TGTGCCAGCAGTTCGAGCTCCTATAATTCACCCCTCCACTTT. Translating gives CASSSSSYNSPLHF.

The rearrangement links TRBV21-1 to TRBJ2-7; the D call in the table, TRBD1, was not verified against the DNA. TRBV21-1 is listed as a pseudogene. The CDR3 covers 14 residues. CDR3 residues: CASSICRDRYEQYF. The CDR3 region has the DNA TGTGCCAGCAGCATATGCCGGGACAGGTACGAGCAGTACTTC.

As DNA, the CDR3 is TGTGCCACCAGTGATCCACTAGCGGGAGATGGGAATGAGCAGTTCTTC. Its protein is CATSDPLAGDGNEQFF. The chain couples TRBV24-1 to TRBJ2-1; 11 bases fit TRBD2. The V and J ends lost 3 bases and 7 bases, in that order; junction bases with no gene match: 7. Germline V gives CDR1 KGHDR, CDR2 SFDVKD. This CDR3 comprises 16 residues.

The count of this clone is one. This sequence joins TRBV5-1 and TRBJ2-5; 7 positions agree with TRBD1. Germline V gene sequence: CDR1 SGHRS, CDR2 YFSETQ. The CDR3 extends over 14 amino acids. The junction had 8 bases not matched to a gene; V was cut back by 7 bases and J by 2 bases. CDR3 DNA: TGCGCCAGCTCCTACGGGACAGAGCAAGAGACCCAGTACTTC. This codes for CASSYGTEQETQYF.

The chain has TRBV2 and TRBJ2-7, with D possibly matching TRBD1 (5 bases). Trimming stripped 10 bases from V and 6 bases from J, with 13 bases between. The CDR3 totals 11 residues. Germline V gene lookup returns CDR1 SNHLY and CDR2 FYNNEI. The DNA of the CDR3 is TGTGCCACCTCTTGGGGCCGCGAGCAGTACTTC. This gives the protein CATSWGREQYF.

The CDR3, as DNA: TGTGCCAGCAGCCAAGATACTTTTGGACAGGGATTAACTGAAGCTTTCTTT. This gives the protein CASSQDTFGQGLTEAFF. V and J are TRBV3-1 (or the pseudogene TRBV3-2) and TRBJ1-1, with 8 bases aligning to TRBD1. J lost 5 bases, V lost 0 bases, and 11 bases had no gene match. There are 17 residues in the CDR3. Germline V gene lookup returns CDR1 LGHDT and CDR2 YNNKEL (reference sequence).

Only one count was recorded for this clone. The chain recombines TRBV4-2 with TRBJ2-6; D is ambiguous. Germline assignment: CDR1 LGHNA and CDR2 YNFKEQ. The CDR3 runs to 17 residues. V lost 0 bases to trimming and J lost 0 bases, with 9 bases between them. The CDR3 sequence: CASSQDLTASGANVLTF. In DNA form, the CDR3 reads TGTGCCAGCAGCCAAGACCTCACAGCCTCTGGGGCCAACGTCCTGACTTTC.

The chain's CDR3 is CASSEISTYEQYF. Written as DNA, the CDR3 is TGCGCCAGCAGTGAGATCAGTACCTACGAGCAGTACTTC. J is TRBJ2-7 and V is TRBV10-1; D remains ambiguous. CDR3 size: 13 residues. V was cut by 2 bases and J by 2 bases, with 7 bases left in between. Germline CDR1 is WNHNN and CDR2 is SYGVQD (reference sequence).

V is TRBV7-6 and J is TRBJ2-3, with D possibly being TRBD2 (6 bases). The V gene lost 1 base and the J gene lost 0 bases, with 11 bases spanning the gap. Per germline, CDR1 SGHVS and CDR2 FNYEAQ. The CDR3 has 16 amino acids. CDR3 in amino acids: CASSLELAASTDTQYF. In nucleotides, the CDR3 is TGTGCCAGCAGCTTAGAACTAGCAGCTAGCACAGATACGCAGTATTTT.

The chain recombines TRBV29-1 with TRBJ2-3; possible D gene TRBD2, 5 bases. V dropped 3 bases and J dropped 1 base, with 11 bases sitting between them. The V gene's germline CDR1 is SQVTM and CDR2 ANQGSEA. The CDR3 is 14 residues long. CDR3: CSVDGEYGTDTQYF. CDR3 coding DNA: TGCAGCGTTGATGGGGAGTACGGCACAGATACGCAGTATTTT.

This clone was seen more than once but under ten times. The gene calls are TRBV9 and TRBJ1-1; tentative D call: TRBD1 (6 bases). The CDR3 contains 14 residues. The V end lost 4 bases, the J end lost 1 base, and 11 bases lay between the germline ends. CDR1 and CDR2 (germline): SGDLS, YYNGEE. CDR3 in amino acids: CASSFRGQNTEAFF. As DNA, the CDR3 is TGTGCCAGCAGCTTCAGGGGCCAGAACACTGAAGCTTTCTTT.